A single T cell receptor (beta chain) is shown here with its context. TCRdb's copy holds only in-frame clones and misses some; the assay was immunoSEQ multiplex PCR. This repertoire shows 65,000 to 75,000 clones, about three quarters found once; its top ten account for around 14%. Trimming removed 9 bases from V and 2 bases from J; junction bases left unmatched: 6. The germline V gene encodes CDR1 KGHDR and CDR2 SFDVKD. This CDR3 is 14 amino acids long. This entry belongs to a study of blood T cell repertoires in COVID-19. The sample was peripheral blood. The chain recombines TRBV24-1 with TRBJ1-2; 9 bases line up with TRBD1. The receptor was isolated from a man older than 75 with acute or convalescent COVID-19. DNA of the CDR3: TGTGCCACCCGTAGGACAGGGGAGAACTATGGCTACACCTTC. Translation: CATRRTGENYGYTF.